The clone carrying this T cell receptor beta chain was seen a handful of times. The CDR3 consists of 14 residues. V shed 4 bases, J shed 9 bases, and the junction held 8 bases outside the gene matches. From germline, CDR1 is SGHNT and CDR2 YYREEE (reference sequence). This sample was taken from a study of cytomegalovirus exposure and HLA in healthy donors. PCR primers comprised 60 Vbeta and 13 Jbeta primers. The assay was immunoSEQ multiplex PCR, and TCRdb's table has in-frame clones only and misses some. Among about 200,000 clones listed, around 86% were seen once. The TCR sequence derives from a woman aged 35 to 49 in good health and CMV-seronegative. Input material: PBMCs. The chain combines TRBV5-4 with TRBJ1-3, with 9 bases matching TRBD1. CDR3 coding DNA: TGTGCCAGCAGCGGGGGACAGGGAGGGTCCACCATATATTTT. It specifies CASSGGQGGSTIYF.